This entry lists 11 T cell receptor beta chains sequenced from one sample in a study of blood T cell repertoires in COVID-19. Measured with immunoSEQ multiplex PCR; TCRdb has only the in-frame clones, and not every one. Of 490,000 or so clones listed, 88% are singletons. Sequenced sample: PBMCs or T cells enriched from blood (not recorded which). The receptor set was obtained from a woman in her sixties who had recovered from COVID-19.

This clone was counted a single time. CDR3 sequence (DNA): TGTGCCAGCAGGGGACAGGGTGGAAACACCATATATTTT. It codes for CASRGQGGNTIYF. This chain links TRBV6-5 with TRBJ1-3; 9 nucleotides align to TRBD1. This CDR3 has 13 amino acids. From germline, CDR1 is MNHEY and CDR2 SVGAGI. V trimming: 6 bases; J trimming: 3 bases; junction bases outside the gene matches: 0.

This chain connects TRBV6-6 to TRBJ2-7, with D unclear. The CDR3 length is 12 residues. CDR1 MNHNY and CDR2 SVGAGI come from the germline V gene (reference sequence). V was clipped by 4 bases and J by 0 bases, with 4 bases between them. This CDR3 is CASSSISYEQYF. The CDR3 nucleotides are TGTGCCAGCAGTTCTATCTCCTACGAGCAGTACTTC.

The chain couples TRBV7-8 to TRBJ2-2, with D possibly TRBD1 on 6 matching bases. Trimming took off 1 base at V and 6 bases at J, with 15 bases between the two ends. Germline CDR1 and CDR2: SGHVS and FQNEAQ. The CDR3 loop spans 16 amino acids. The CDR3 DNA reads TGTGCCAGCAGCTTAGACGGCAGGGGATACGCCGGGGAGCTGTTTTTT. Encoded protein: CASSLDGRGYAGELFF. The full variable domain, completed using reference TRBV7-8 and TRBJ2-2, is GAGVSQSPRYKVAKRGQDVALRCDPISGHVSLFWYQQALGQGPEFLTYFQNEAQLDKSGLPSDRFFAERPEGSVSTLKIQRTQQEDSAVYLCASSLDGRGYAGELFFGEGSRLTVL.

The chain carries TRBV7-6 and TRBJ1-2, with 12 bases fitting TRBD1. Germline V lookup: CDR1 SGHVS, CDR2 FNYEAQ. Trimming took 11 bases from V and 2 from J; bases not matched to a gene: 15. The length of the CDR3 is 17 residues. The CDR3: CAGELGTGGARNYGYTF. The CDR3 nucleotides read TGTGCCGGGGAACTAGGGACAGGGGGCGCGAGAAACTATGGCTACACCTTC.

In this sample, this clone turned up once. The J gene is TRBJ1-5, the V gene TRBV5-4; maybe TRBD1 (5 bases). The CDR3 runs 13 residues. Germline V gene sequence: CDR1 SGHNT, CDR2 YYREEE (reference sequence). The V end was cut by 2 bases, the J end by 6 bases, with 9 bases between. DNA for the CDR3: TGTGCCAGCAGCTTCCAGGGAACTCAGCCCCAGCATTTT. Protein: CASSFQGTQPQHF.

The chain has TRBV7-9 and TRBJ2-1; 10 bases map to TRBD1. Germline assignment: CDR1 SEHNR and CDR2 FQNEAQ (reference sequence). CDR3 size: 16 residues. V shed 4 bases, J shed 1 base, and the junction held 4 bases outside the gene matches. Here the CDR3 reads CASSWTGGKSYNEQFF. CDR3 bases: TGTGCCAGCAGCTGGACAGGGGGTAAATCCTACAATGAGCAGTTCTTC.

Comment on this clone: Other DNA sequences from this sample encode an identical CDR3 as well. The J gene is TRBJ1-5, the V gene TRBV2, with 9 bases matching TRBD1. The CDR3 totals 14 residues. V gave up 3 bases and J gave up 7 bases; unmatched junction bases: 4. CDR1 SNHLY and CDR2 FYNNEI come from the germline V gene. The CDR3 protein is CASSEGQGYQPQHF. CDR3 DNA sequence: TGTGCCAGCAGTGAGGGACAGGGATACCAGCCCCAGCATTTT. The whole variable domain, remainder taken from reference TRBV2 and TRBJ1-5, is EPEVTQTPSHQVTQMGQEVILRCVPISNHLYFYWYRQILGQKVEFLVSFYNNEISEKSEIFDDQFSVERPDGSNFTLKIRSTKLEDSAMYFCASSEGQGYQPQHFGDGTRLSIL.

The genes are TRBV19 and TRBJ1-5; D is perhaps TRBD1 (5 bases). CDR3 length: 17 residues. V lost 3 bases, J lost 3 bases, and 18 bases lay in between. Germline V gene sequence: CDR1 LNHDA, CDR2 SQIVND (reference sequence). CDR3 region: CASSIKDLAGINQPQHF. The CDR3, as DNA: TGTGCCAGTAGTATTAAGGATCTGGCAGGGATCAATCAGCCCCAGCATTTT.

The rearrangement links TRBV3-1 (or the pseudogene TRBV3-2) to TRBJ2-1; perhaps TRBD1 as D (6 bases). The CDR3 runs 13 residues. Germline-derived CDR1 and CDR2 are LGHDT and YNNKEL (reference sequence). The V end was cut by 4 bases, the J end by 8 bases, with 12 bases between. The CDR3 protein is CASSPRDIDEQFF. CDR3 in DNA: TGTGCCAGCAGCCCCCGGGACATCGATGAGCAGTTCTTC.

The chain has TRBV6-1 and TRBJ1-5, with 10 nucleotides matching TRBD1. From germline, CDR1 is MNHNS and CDR2 SASEGT. The CDR3 is 18 amino acids. J lost 3 bases, V lost 3 bases, and 11 bases had no gene match. CDR3 nucleotide sequence: TGTGCCAGCAGTGATGGGGGGGGACAGGGGAAAATCAATCAGCCCCAGCATTTT. This encodes CASSDGGGQGKINQPQHF.

The chain links TRBV24-1 to TRBJ2-3; weak D call: TRBD2 (6 bases). The V gene lost 6 bases and the J gene lost 1 base, with 16 bases spanning the gap. CDR1 and CDR2 from the germline V gene are KGHDR and SFDVKD. This CDR3 contains 16 residues. This CDR3 is CATSRGSGVGTDTQYF. DNA of the CDR3: TGTGCCACCAGTAGGGGCTCGGGGGTGGGCACAGATACGCAGTATTTT.